The T cell receptor beta chain described here comes from a study of T cells in Graves' hyperthyroidism and ophthalmopathy. CDR1 and CDR2 from the germline V gene are LGHNA and YNFKEQ. Trimming pared 3 bases from V and 8 bases from J, leaving 19 bases between. The CDR3 is 15 amino acids. RNA transcripts gave rise to amplified TCR beta CDR3 regions. Carried out on the TCR CDR3, a first-round RT-PCR used the HTBI primer set. TCRdb re-analysed the multiplex PCR reads in MiXCR, keeping a single row per CDR3 protein. This sample has fewer than 350,000 distinct CDR3 sequences, with roughly 15% found just once. In this sample, this clonotype turned up once.

The clonotype was recovered from a woman aged 25 to 39 with Graves' hyperthyroidism that later progressed to Graves' ophthalmopathy. The sample comprised blood. This chain uses TRBV4-2 with TRBJ1-2; D remains unclear. The CDR3 sequence: CASSQVVGEAIGYTF. CDR3 bases: TGTGCCAGCAGCCAGGTCGTGGGAGAAGCTATAGGCTACACCTTC.